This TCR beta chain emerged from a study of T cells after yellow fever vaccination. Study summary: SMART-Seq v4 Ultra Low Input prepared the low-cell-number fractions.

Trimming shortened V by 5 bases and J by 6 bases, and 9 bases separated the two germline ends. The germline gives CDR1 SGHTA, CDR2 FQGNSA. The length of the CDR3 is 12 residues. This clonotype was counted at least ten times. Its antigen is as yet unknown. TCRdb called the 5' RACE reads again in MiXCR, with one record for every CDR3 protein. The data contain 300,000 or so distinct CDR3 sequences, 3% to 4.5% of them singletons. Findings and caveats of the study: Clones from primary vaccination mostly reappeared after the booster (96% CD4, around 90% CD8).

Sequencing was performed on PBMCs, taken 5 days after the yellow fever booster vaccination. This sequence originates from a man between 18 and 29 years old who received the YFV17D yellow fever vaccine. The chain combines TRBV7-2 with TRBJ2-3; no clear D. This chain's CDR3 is CASSPHRDTQYF. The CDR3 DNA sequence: TGTGCCAGCAGCCCCCATCGGGATACGCAGTATTTT.